These 7 T cell receptor beta chains originate from one sample sequenced in a study of T cell repertoires and Cas9 in healthy adults (dated by TCRdb to 2016 to 2018). The method behind the library was the immunoSEQ multiplex PCR assay. Sourced from immuneACCESS, this table was stored by TCRdb with only in-frame sequences that have V and J called. A share of the clones is absent; for the studies checked, an unresolved V gene accounts for under half, and the remainder has no known explanation. This sample has fewer than 25,000 clones in its table, and roughly 89% of those were observed once. The ten largest account for less than 2% of the sample. Sequences were obtained from CD4+ effector T cells (CD127+, CD25-, CD137-, CD154-) from PBMCs; culture status not recorded. The receptors come from a human donor in good health.

This clone was observed a few times. The chain links TRBV2 to TRBJ1-4; a weak D match, TRBD1 (5 bases). The CDR3 sequence is 16 residues long. Germline V CDR1 and CDR2: SNHLY, FYNNEI. With 6 bases removed from V and 5 bases from J, the gap between germline ends came to 19 bases. CDR3 in amino acids: CASRRDLTGKNEKLFF. The CDR3 region has the DNA TGTGCCAGCAGGAGGGACTTGACGGGAAAGAATGAAAAACTGTTTTTT.

This sequence joins TRBV18 and TRBJ1-1; D remains unclear. Trimming pared 1 base from V and 8 bases from J, leaving 17 bases between. Germline CDR1 is KGHSH and CDR2 is LQKENI. This CDR3 contains 15 residues. CDR3 DNA sequence: TGTGCCAGCTCACCACGACGGGGAACCAATTCCGAAGCTTTCTTT. Residues: CASSPRRGTNSEAFF.

The chain has TRBV5-1 and TRBJ2-5, with 7 bases matching TRBD1. Germline assignment: CDR1 SGHRS and CDR2 YFSETQ. Trimming at V came to 2 bases and at J to 2 bases, leaving 15 bases not matched to a gene. This CDR3 spans 18 amino acids. CDR3 loop: CASSFGHRGNWLQETQYF. For the CDR3, the DNA is TGCGCCAGCAGCTTCGGGCACAGGGGAAATTGGCTACAAGAGACCCAGTACTTC.

This clone has a single count. V usage is TRBV7-2 and J usage is TRBJ2-7; no definite D call. The CDR3 has 14 residues. Germline V gives CDR1 SGHTA, CDR2 FQGNSA. V lost 4 bases and J lost 6, with 16 bases in between. The CDR3 spells CASSSRTTSGEQYF. DNA of the CDR3: TGTGCCAGCAGCTCGCGGACCACCTCCGGCGAGCAGTACTTC.

The rearrangement uses TRBV18 and TRBJ2-7, with D perhaps matching TRBD1 (6 bases). In germline, CDR1 is KGHSH, CDR2 LQKENI. V was pared by 3 bases and J by 6 bases, with 15 bases between. CDR3 length equals 14 residues. The CDR3 bases are TGTGCCAGCTCACCCAAATTAGGACAGACCGAGCAGTACTTC. This codes for CASSPKLGQTEQYF.

The genes are TRBV7-9 and TRBJ1-4; D is ambiguous. V lost 1 base and J 3 bases, leaving 9 bases between the germline ends. Looked up from germline, CDR1 is SEHNR and CDR2 is FQNEAQ (reference sequence). The CDR3 consists of 15 residues. This CDR3 reads CASSLEAAPNEKLFF. The CDR3 DNA is TGTGCCAGCAGCTTAGAAGCAGCACCTAATGAAAAACTGTTTTTT.

This clone occurred a few times. The chain uses TRBV6-1 and TRBJ1-2, with D tentatively TRBD1 (6 bases). V lost 2 bases to trimming and J lost 4 bases, with 8 bases between them. Per the germline V gene, CDR1 is MNHNS and CDR2 is SASEGT. CDR3 length: 13 amino acids. CDR3: CASSEMTGYGYTF. CDR3 coding DNA: TGTGCCAGCAGTGAAATGACAGGCTATGGCTACACCTTC.